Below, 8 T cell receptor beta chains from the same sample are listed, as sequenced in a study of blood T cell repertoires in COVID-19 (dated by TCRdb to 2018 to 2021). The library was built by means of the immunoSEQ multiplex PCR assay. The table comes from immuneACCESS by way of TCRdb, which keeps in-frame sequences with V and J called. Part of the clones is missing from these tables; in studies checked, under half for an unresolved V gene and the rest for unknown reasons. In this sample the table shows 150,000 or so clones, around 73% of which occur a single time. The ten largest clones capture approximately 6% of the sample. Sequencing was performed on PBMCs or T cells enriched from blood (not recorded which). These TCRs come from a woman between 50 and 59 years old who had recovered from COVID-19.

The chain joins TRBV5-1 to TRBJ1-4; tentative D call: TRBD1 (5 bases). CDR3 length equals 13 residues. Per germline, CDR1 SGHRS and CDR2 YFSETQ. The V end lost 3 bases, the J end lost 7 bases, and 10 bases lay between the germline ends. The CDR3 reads CASSYGGGEKLFF. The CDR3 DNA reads TGCGCCAGCAGCTACGGGGGTGGTGAAAAACTGTTTTTT.

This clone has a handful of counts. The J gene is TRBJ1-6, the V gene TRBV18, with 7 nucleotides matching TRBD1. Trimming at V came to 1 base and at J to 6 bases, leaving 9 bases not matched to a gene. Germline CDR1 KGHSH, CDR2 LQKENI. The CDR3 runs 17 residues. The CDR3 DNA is TGTGCCAGCTCACCACTTTGGACAGGTTCGGGTAATTCACCCCTCCACTTT. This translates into CASSPLWTGSGNSPLHF. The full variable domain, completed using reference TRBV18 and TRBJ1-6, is NAGVMQNPRHLVRRRGQEARLRCSPMKGHSHVYWYRQLPEEGLKFMVYLQKENIIDESGMPKERFSAEFPKEGPSILRIQQVVRGDSAAYFCASSPLWTGSGNSPLHFGNGTRLTVT.

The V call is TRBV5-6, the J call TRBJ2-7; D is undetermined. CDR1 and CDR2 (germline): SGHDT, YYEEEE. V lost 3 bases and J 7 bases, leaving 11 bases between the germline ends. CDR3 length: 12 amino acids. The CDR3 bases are TGTGCCAGCAGCTCGCTCTCTAGGGAGCAGTACGTC. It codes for CASSSLSREQYV.

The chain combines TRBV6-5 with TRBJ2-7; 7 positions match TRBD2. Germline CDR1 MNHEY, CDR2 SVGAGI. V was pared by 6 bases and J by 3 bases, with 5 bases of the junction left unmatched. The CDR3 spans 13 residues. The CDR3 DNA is TGTGCCAGCAGACGGCGGGGGTTCTACGAGCAGTACGTC. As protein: CASRRRGFYEQYV.

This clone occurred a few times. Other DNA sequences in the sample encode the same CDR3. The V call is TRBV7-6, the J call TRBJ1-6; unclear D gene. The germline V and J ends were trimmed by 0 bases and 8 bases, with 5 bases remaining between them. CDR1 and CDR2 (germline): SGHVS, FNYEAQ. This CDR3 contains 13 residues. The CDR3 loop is CASSLAGDSPLHF. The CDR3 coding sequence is TGTGCCAGCAGCTTAGCCGGTGATTCACCCCTCCACTTT.

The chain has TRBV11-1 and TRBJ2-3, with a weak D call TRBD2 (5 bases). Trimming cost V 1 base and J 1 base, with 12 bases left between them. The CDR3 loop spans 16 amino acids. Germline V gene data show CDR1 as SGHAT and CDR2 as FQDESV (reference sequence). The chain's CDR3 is CASSLGPGFGTDTQYF. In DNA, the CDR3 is TGTGCCAGCAGCTTAGGGCCGGGGTTCGGCACAGATACGCAGTATTTT.

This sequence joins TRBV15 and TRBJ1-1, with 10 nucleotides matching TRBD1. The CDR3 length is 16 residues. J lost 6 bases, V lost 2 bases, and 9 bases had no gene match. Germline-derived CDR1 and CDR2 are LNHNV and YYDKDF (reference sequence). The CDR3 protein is CATSRYAGTGDPEAFF. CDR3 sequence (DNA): TGTGCCACCAGCAGATATGCCGGGACAGGGGACCCTGAAGCTTTCTTT.

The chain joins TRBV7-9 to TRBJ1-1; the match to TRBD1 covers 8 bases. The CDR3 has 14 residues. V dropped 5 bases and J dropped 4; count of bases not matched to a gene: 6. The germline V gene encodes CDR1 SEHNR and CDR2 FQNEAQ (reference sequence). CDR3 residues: CASSRGQGRTEAFF. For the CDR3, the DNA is TGTGCCAGCAGCCGCGGACAGGGCCGCACTGAAGCTTTCTTT. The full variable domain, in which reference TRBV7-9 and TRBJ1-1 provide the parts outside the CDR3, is DTGVSQNPRHKITKRGQNVTFRCDPISEHNRLYWYRQTLGQGPEFLTYFQNEAQLEKSRLLSDRFSAERPKGSFSTLEIQRTEQGDSAMYLCASSRGQGRTEAFFGQGTRLTVV.